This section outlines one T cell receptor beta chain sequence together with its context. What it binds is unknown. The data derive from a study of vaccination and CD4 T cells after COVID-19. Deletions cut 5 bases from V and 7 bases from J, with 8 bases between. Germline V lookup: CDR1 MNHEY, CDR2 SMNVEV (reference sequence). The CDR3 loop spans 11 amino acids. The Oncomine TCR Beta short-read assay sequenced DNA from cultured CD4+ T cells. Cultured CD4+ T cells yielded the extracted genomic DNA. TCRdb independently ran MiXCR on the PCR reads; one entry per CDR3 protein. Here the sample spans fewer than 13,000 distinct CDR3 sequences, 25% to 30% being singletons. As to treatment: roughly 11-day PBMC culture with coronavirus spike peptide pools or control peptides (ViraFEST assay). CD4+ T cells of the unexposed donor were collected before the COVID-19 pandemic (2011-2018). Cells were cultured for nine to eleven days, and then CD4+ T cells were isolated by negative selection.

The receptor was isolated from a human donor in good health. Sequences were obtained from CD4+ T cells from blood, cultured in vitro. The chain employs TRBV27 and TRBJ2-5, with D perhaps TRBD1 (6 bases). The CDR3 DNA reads TGTGCCAGCAGTATAGGGGGGACCCAGTACTTC. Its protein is CASSIGGTQYF.